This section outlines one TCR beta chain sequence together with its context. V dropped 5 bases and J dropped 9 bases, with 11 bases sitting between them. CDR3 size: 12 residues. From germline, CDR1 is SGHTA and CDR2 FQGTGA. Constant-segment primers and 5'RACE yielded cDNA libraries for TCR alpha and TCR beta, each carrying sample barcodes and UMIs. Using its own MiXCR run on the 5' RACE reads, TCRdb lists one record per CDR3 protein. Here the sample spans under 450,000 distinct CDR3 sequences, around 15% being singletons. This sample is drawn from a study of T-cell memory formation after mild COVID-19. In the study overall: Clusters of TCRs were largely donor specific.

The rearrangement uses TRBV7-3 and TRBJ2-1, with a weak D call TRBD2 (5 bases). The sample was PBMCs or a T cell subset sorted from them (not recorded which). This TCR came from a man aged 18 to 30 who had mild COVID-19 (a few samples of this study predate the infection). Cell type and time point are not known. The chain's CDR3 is CASSRDGVEQFF. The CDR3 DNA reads TGTGCCAGCAGCCGTGACGGGGTTGAGCAGTTCTTC.